Listed here are 2 T cell receptor beta chains from one sample, sequenced in a study of blood T cell repertoires in COVID-19 (dated by TCRdb to 2018 to 2020). Receptor amplification or capture employed the immunoSEQ multiplex PCR assay. TCRdb took over this immuneACCESS table, retaining in-frame rearrangements with V and J assigned. Such tables are incomplete; in checked studies, under half of the missing clones stem from an unresolved V gene, and the remainder is unexplained. The sample contains about 200,000 clones, 80% to 95% of them found a single time. The leading ten clones occupy 0.75% to 1% of the sample. What was sequenced was peripheral blood. Every receptor here comes from a man in his 60s with COVID-19, enrolled during active disease.

The chain is built from TRBV20-1 and TRBJ2-7; possibly TRBD2 for D (6 bases). There are 14 residues in the CDR3. Trimming pared 3 bases from V and 4 bases from J, leaving 16 bases between. Germline CDR1 is DFQATT and CDR2 is SNEGSKA (reference sequence). CDR3 in amino acids: CSASRRGGGYEQYF. CDR3 coding DNA: TGCAGTGCTAGTCGACGGGGAGGAGGGTACGAGCAGTACTTC.

The V gene is TRBV5-4, the J gene TRBJ1-3; TRBD1 matches 11 bases. Germline V gene data show CDR1 as SGHNT and CDR2 as YYREEE (reference sequence). The CDR3 runs 19 residues. V shed 1 base and J 3 bases; nucleotides not matched to a gene: 12. The CDR3 DNA follows: TGTGCCAGCAGCTTGATTGGACAGGGGGCGCTTGGTGGTGGAAACACCATATATTTT. Amino acids: CASSLIGQGALGGGNTIYF.